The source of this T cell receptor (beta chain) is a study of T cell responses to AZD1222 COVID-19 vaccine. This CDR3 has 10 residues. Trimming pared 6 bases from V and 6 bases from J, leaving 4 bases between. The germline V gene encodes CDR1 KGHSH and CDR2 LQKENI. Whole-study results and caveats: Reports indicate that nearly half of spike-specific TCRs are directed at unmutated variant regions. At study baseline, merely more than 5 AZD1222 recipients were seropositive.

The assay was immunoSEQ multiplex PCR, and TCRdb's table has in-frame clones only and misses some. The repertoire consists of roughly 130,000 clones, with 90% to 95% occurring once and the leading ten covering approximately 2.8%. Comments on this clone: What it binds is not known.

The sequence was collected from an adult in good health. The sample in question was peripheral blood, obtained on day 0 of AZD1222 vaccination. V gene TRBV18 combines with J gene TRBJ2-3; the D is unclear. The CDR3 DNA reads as TGTGCCAGCTCCCAGGATACGCAGTATTTT. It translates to CASSQDTQYF.